The 26 T cell receptor beta chains below were found in one sample sequenced in a study of CD8 T cells in Susac syndrome. Random hexamers served to reverse transcribe roughly 0.5 to 1 ug RNA. TCRdb redid the calling of the immunoSEQ multiplex PCR reads with MiXCR, one entry per CDR3 protein. Altogether under 200,000 distinct CDR3 sequences are present, roughly 91% being singletons, with the ten largest covering 0.087%. Specimen: CD4+ T cells from PBMCs. The origin of the receptors is a human donor with Susac syndrome.

J is TRBJ2-5 and V is TRBV3-1, with D perhaps matching TRBD1 or TRBD2 (7 bases each). The germline CDR1 and CDR2 sequences are LGHDT and YNNKEL (reference sequence). This CDR3 region has 14 residues. V shed 6 bases and J shed 5 bases, with 16 bases lying between them. The CDR3 DNA follows: TGTGCCAGCAGGGATCGACAGGGAGGGGAGACCCAGTACTTC. Its translation is CASRDRQGGETQYF.

This chain connects TRBV18 to TRBJ2-7, with D unclear. Germline V gives CDR1 KGHSH, CDR2 LQKENI. The CDR3 has 13 residues. Trimming left V 2 bases short and J 2 bases short, with 7 bases between. DNA for the CDR3: TGTGCCAGCTCACCAACGAGTCCCTACGAGCAGTACTTC. Protein: CASSPTSPYEQYF.

The chain combines TRBV6-4 with TRBJ2-1; 8 nucleotides align to TRBD2. Per germline, CDR1 MRHNA and CDR2 SNTAGT. This CDR3 has 16 residues. Germline trimming cut 2 bases from V and 0 bases from J; bases unmatched to any gene: 3. The CDR3: CASSDQSGSSYNEQFF. The CDR3 DNA follows: TGTGCCAGCAGTGACCAAAGCGGGAGCTCCTACAATGAGCAGTTCTTC.

The chain links TRBV9 to TRBJ1-2; D may be TRBD1 (5 bases). The CDR3 runs 15 residues. The germline gives CDR1 SGDLS, CDR2 YYNGEE. V shed 7 bases and J shed 2 bases, with 18 bases lying between them. CDR3 residues: CASLGGAGGNYGYTF. The CDR3 DNA reads TGTGCCAGCCTAGGAGGGGCCGGTGGAAACTATGGCTACACCTTC. Together with reference TRBV9 and TRBJ1-2, the CDR3 gives the full variable domain: DSGVTQTPKHLITATGQRVTLRCSPRSGDLSVYWYQQSLDQGLQFLIQYYNGEERAKGNILERFSAQQFPDLHSELNLSSLELGDSALYFCASLGGAGGNYGYTFGSGTRLTVV.

The chain uses TRBV6-1 and TRBJ2-5; a weak D match, TRBD2 (5 bases). Between the trimmed V and J ends, which lost 6 bases and 2 bases, there was a span of 19 bases. Germline V gene lookup returns CDR1 MNHNS and CDR2 SASEGT. The CDR3 is 16 amino acids. CDR3 in amino acids: CASREFEGSTQETQYF. The DNA for the CDR3 is TGTGCCAGCAGGGAGTTTGAGGGCTCCACTCAAGAGACCCAGTACTTC.

V is TRBV2 and J is TRBJ2-2, with D unresolved. Germline V lookup: CDR1 SNHLY, CDR2 FYNNEI. V was clipped by 5 bases and J by 6 bases, with 10 bases between them. The CDR3 covers 13 residues. The CDR3 DNA sequence: TGTGCCAGCAGTCCCCGGAGTTCCGGGGAGCTGTTTTTT. Translation gives CASSPRSSGELFF.

The genes are TRBV5-6 and TRBJ1-5; 8 nucleotides match TRBD1. The CDR3 sequence is 16 residues long. Trimming took 1 base from V and 6 from J; bases not matched to a gene: 9. CDR1 and CDR2 (germline): SGHDT, YYEEEE. CDR3: CASSLLQGAPGQPQHF. CDR3 bases: TGTGCCAGCAGCTTGCTTCAGGGGGCGCCCGGTCAGCCCCAGCATTTT. Filled out from reference TRBV5-6 and TRBJ1-5, the complete variable domain reads DAGVTQSPTHLIKTRGQQVTLRCSPKSGHDTVSWYQQALGQGPQFIFQYYEEEERQRGNFPDRFSGHQFPNYSSELNVNALLLGDSALYLCASSLLQGAPGQPQHFGDGTRLSIL.

The rearrangement uses TRBV28 and TRBJ2-7; TRBD2 matches at 9 bases. The trim removed 2 bases at V and 4 bases at J, leaving 3 bases unmatched. CDR1 MDHEN and CDR2 SYDVKM come from the germline V gene. This CDR3 comprises 14 residues. CDR3 in amino acids: CASSLAGGKYEQYF. The DNA for the CDR3 is TGTGCCAGCAGTTTAGCGGGAGGGAAGTACGAGCAGTACTTC.

J is TRBJ2-7 and V is TRBV10-1; TRBD2 might be the D (5 bases). V was cut by 0 bases and J by 2 bases, with 14 bases left in between. The CDR3 covers 16 residues. The V gene's germline CDR1 is WNHNN and CDR2 SYGVQD (reference sequence). Here the CDR3 reads CASSESKNSGAYEQYF. CDR3 sequence (DNA): TGCGCCAGCAGTGAGTCAAAAAACAGCGGCGCCTACGAGCAGTACTTC.

This clonotype was counted a few times. This sequence joins TRBV15 and TRBJ2-5; D is possibly TRBD2 (6 bases). The CDR3 sequence is 15 residues long. Germline lookup yields CDR1 LNHNV and CDR2 YYDKDF (reference sequence). V lost 0 bases, J lost 5 bases, and 13 bases lay in between. The CDR3 is CATSRDGDSSETQYF. The DNA of the CDR3 is TGTGCCACCAGCAGAGATGGGGACTCCTCGGAGACCCAGTACTTC.

The chain recombines TRBV6-5 with TRBJ2-7, with TRBD1 matching 9 bases. This CDR3 spans 15 amino acids. Losses at the gene ends were 4 bases for V and 3 bases for J; bases not matched to a gene: 7. The germline V gene has CDR1 MNHEY and CDR2 SVGAGI. CDR3 residues: CASSSPGTGIYEQYF. The CDR3 DNA follows: TGTGCCAGCAGTTCCCCTGGGACAGGGATCTACGAGCAGTACTTC.

The rearrangement uses TRBV5-1 and TRBJ2-3; 9 bases are a match to TRBD2. The junction had 5 bases not matched to a gene; V was cut back by 7 bases and J by 2 bases. CDR1 and CDR2 from the germline V gene are SGHRS and YFSETQ. The CDR3 consists of 14 residues. CDR3 nucleotide sequence: TGCGCCAGCGGTCTAGCGGGATACACAGATACGCAGTATTTT. Its translation is CASGLAGYTDTQYF. The complete variable domain, with remaining parts taken from reference TRBV5-1 and TRBJ2-3, reads KAGVTQTPRYLIKTRGQQVTLSCSPISGHRSVSWYQQTPGQGLQFLFEYFSETQRNKGNFPGRFSGRQFSNSRSEMNVSTLELGDSALYLCASGLAGYTDTQYFGPGTRLTVL.

This sequence joins TRBV28 and TRBJ1-2, with 11 bases fitting TRBD1. J gave up 4 bases and V 6 bases, and 10 bases lay outside the gene matches. The CDR3 length is 16 residues. Per germline, CDR1 MDHEN and CDR2 SYDVKM. CDR3 sequence: CASRPSGGQGGYGYTF. The CDR3, as DNA: TGTGCCAGCAGGCCCAGCGGGGGACAGGGGGGCTATGGCTACACCTTC.

The chain couples TRBV24-1 to TRBJ2-1, with 9 bases matching TRBD1. Germline CDR1 reads KGHDR; CDR2 reads SFDVKD. V trimming: 4 bases; J trimming: 3 bases; junction bases outside the gene matches: 9. The CDR3 is 17 amino acids. As DNA, the CDR3 is TGTGCCACCAGTGACCCGTCCGGGACAGGGAACTACAATGAGCAGTTCTTC. Translation gives CATSDPSGTGNYNEQFF.

This chain joins TRBV20-1 and TRBJ2-3, with TRBD2 matching 12 bases. Germline CDR1 reads DFQATT; CDR2 reads SNEGSKA (reference sequence). The CDR3 covers 16 residues. With V trimmed by 5 bases and J by 2 bases, 8 bases remained unmatched. CDR3 loop: CSAYLTSGGATDTQYF. The CDR3 nucleotides are TGCAGTGCTTATCTGACTAGCGGGGGTGCCACAGATACGCAGTATTTT.

This chain connects TRBV20-1 to TRBJ2-7; D remains ambiguous. The length of the CDR3 is 15 residues. Germline V gives CDR1 DFQATT, CDR2 SNEGSKA (reference sequence). V lost 7 bases, J lost 2 bases, and 21 bases lay in between. The CDR3: CSVTKTEESTYEQYF. The CDR3 nucleotides are TGCAGTGTTACCAAAACAGAAGAGTCAACCTACGAGCAGTACTTC.

Only one count was recorded for this clonotype. In DNA, the CDR3 is TGCAGTGCTAGCGGGACAGGCTCTAGCACAGATACGCAGTATTTT. The encoded protein is CSASGTGSSTDTQYF. This chain connects TRBV20-1 to TRBJ2-3, with 8 bases fitting TRBD1. This CDR3 spans 15 amino acids. The junction had 5 bases not matched to a gene; V was cut back by 3 bases and J by 0 bases. Germline V gene data show CDR1 as DFQATT and CDR2 as SNEGSKA (reference sequence).

This clonotype was detected once. This chain connects TRBV7-8 to TRBJ1-5, with TRBD1 as a possible D gene (6 bases). Germline CDR1 SGHVS, CDR2 FQNEAQ. The V gene lost 5 bases and the J gene lost 3 bases, with 14 bases spanning the gap. The CDR3 loop spans 15 amino acids. The chain's CDR3 is CASSPFGQNNQPQHF. In DNA form, the CDR3 reads TGTGCCAGCAGCCCGTTCGGACAGAACAATCAGCCCCAGCATTTT.

V and J are TRBV7-9 and TRBJ2-1; 12 bases are shared with TRBD2. Germline CDR1 reads SEHNR; CDR2 reads FQNEAQ (reference sequence). V shed 5 bases and J 3 bases; nucleotides not matched to a gene: 5. CDR3 length equals 16 residues. The CDR3 DNA follows: TGTGCCAGCAGCACGCTAGCGGGGGGGAACTACAATGAGCAGTTCTTC. It encodes CASSTLAGGNYNEQFF.

This clonotype was picked up one time. This rearrangement joins TRBV9 to TRBJ2-1; possible D gene TRBD1, 6 bases. The CDR3 is made up of 15 amino acids. CDR1 and CDR2 (germline): SGDLS, YYNGEE. V lost 2 bases and J lost 4, with 13 bases in between. CDR3 sequence: CASSVTGRFYNEQFF. The CDR3 DNA reads TGTGCCAGCAGCGTCACAGGGAGATTTTACAATGAGCAGTTCTTC.

This rearrangement joins TRBV9 to TRBJ1-1, with D possibly TRBD1 on 6 matching bases. The ends were cut back, 4 bases at V and 0 bases at J, with 13 bases in the middle. The CDR3 is 15 residues long. Per the germline V gene, CDR1 is SGDLS and CDR2 is YYNGEE. The CDR3 loop is CASSPRQELNTEAFF. The CDR3 DNA reads as TGTGCCAGCAGCCCCCGACAGGAGTTGAACACTGAAGCTTTCTTT. Combining the CDR3 with reference TRBV9 and TRBJ1-1 gives the whole variable domain DSGVTQTPKHLITATGQRVTLRCSPRSGDLSVYWYQQSLDQGLQFLIQYYNGEERAKGNILERFSAQQFPDLHSELNLSSLELGDSALYFCASSPRQELNTEAFFGQGTRLTVV.

The chain is built from TRBV19 and TRBJ1-5; TRBD1 is a possible D gene (5 bases). Germline CDR1 reads LNHDA; CDR2 reads SQIVND (reference sequence). This CDR3 region has 14 residues. V was cut by 4 bases and J by 4 bases, with 11 bases left in between. CDR3 sequence reads: CASSTQVSNQPQHF. The CDR3 DNA reads as TGTGCCAGTAGTACACAGGTGTCGAATCAGCCCCAGCATTTT.

V and J are TRBV9 and TRBJ2-2, with no clear D. The germline gives CDR1 SGDLS, CDR2 YYNGEE. Trimming took 0 bases from V and 4 from J, leaving 22 bases between them. The CDR3 is 19 amino acids. The CDR3 protein is CASSVAGSRSSDITGELFF. For the CDR3, the DNA is TGTGCCAGCAGCGTAGCAGGCAGCCGCTCGTCAGACATCACCGGGGAGCTGTTTTTT.

The chain recombines TRBV20-1 with TRBJ2-7; tentatively, D is TRBD1 or TRBD2 (5 bases each). Germline V gives CDR1 DFQATT, CDR2 SNEGSKA (reference sequence). This CDR3 contains 15 residues. V dropped 0 bases and J dropped 0 bases, with 12 bases sitting between them. The DNA of the CDR3 is TGCAGTGCTAGAGATCAAGCAGGGAGCTCCTACGAGCAGTACTTC. Translating gives CSARDQAGSSYEQYF.

The rearrangement links TRBV30 to TRBJ2-3, with a weak D call TRBD2 (5 bases). Trimming left V 5 bases short and J 0 bases short, with 12 bases between. The germline CDR1 and CDR2 sequences are GTSNPN and SVGIG (reference sequence). The CDR3 loop spans 14 amino acids. CDR3 region: CAWGGRTSTDTQYF. The CDR3 nucleotides are TGTGCCTGGGGAGGACGGACTAGCACAGATACGCAGTATTTT.

This chain uses TRBV3-1 with TRBJ2-1, with 10 bases matching TRBD2. The J segment lost 5 bases and the V segment lost 0 bases, leaving 10 bases of the junction unmatched. This CDR3 contains 18 residues. Germline values: CDR1 LGHDT, CDR2 YNNKEL (reference sequence). DNA for the CDR3: TGTGCCAGCAGCCAAGAGTTAACTGGGACTAGCGCCAACAATGAGCAGTTCTTC. This translates into CASSQELTGTSANNEQFF.